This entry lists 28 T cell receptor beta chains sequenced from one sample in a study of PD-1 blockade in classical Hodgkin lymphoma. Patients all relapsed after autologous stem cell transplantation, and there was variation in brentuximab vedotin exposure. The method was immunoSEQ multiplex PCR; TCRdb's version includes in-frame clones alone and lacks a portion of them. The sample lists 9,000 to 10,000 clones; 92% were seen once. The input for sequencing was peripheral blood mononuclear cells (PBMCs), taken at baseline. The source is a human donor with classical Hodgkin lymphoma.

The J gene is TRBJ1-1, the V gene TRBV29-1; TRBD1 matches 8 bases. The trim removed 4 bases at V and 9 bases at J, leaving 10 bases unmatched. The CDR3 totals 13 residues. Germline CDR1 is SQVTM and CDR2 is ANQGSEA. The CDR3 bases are TGCAGCGTTGGGGCGGACAGGGAGGTTCAAGCTTTCTTT. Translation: CSVGADREVQAFF.

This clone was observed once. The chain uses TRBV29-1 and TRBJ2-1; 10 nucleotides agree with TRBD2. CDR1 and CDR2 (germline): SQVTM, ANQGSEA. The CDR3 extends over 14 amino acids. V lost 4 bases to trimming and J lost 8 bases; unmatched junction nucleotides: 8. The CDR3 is CSVGSSGRPDEQFF. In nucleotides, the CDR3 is TGCAGCGTTGGTTCTAGCGGGAGACCCGATGAGCAGTTCTTC.

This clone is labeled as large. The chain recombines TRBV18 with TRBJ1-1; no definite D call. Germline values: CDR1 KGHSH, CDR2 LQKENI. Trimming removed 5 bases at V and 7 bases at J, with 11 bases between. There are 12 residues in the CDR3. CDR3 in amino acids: CASSSGGYEAFF. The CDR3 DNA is TGTGCCAGCTCATCAGGCGGTTATGAAGCTTTCTTT. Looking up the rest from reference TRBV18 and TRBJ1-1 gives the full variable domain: NAGVMQNPRHLVRRRGQEARLRCSPMKGHSHVYWYRQLPEEGLKFMVYLQKENIIDESGMPKERFSAEFPKEGPSILRIQQVVRGDSAAYFCASSSGGYEAFFGQGTRLTVV.

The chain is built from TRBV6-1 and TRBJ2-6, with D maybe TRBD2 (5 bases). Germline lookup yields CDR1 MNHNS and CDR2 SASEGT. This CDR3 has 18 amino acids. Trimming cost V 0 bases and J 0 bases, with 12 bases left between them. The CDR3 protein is CASSEAVLGLSGANVLTF. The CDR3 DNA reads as TGTGCCAGCAGTGAAGCGGTTCTTGGACTCTCTGGGGCCAACGTCCTGACTTTC.

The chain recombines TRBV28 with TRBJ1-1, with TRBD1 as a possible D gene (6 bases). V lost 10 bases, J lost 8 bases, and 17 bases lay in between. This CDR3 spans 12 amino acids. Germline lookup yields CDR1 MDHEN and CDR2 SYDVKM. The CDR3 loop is CAMQGTPGEAFF. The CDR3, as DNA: TGTGCCATGCAGGGGACCCCAGGGGAAGCTTTCTTT.

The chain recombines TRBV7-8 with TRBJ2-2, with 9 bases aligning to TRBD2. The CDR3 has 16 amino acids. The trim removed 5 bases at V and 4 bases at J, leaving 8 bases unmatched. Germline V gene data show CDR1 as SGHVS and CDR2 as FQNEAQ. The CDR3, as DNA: TGTGCCAGCAGCCCGCGCGGGGGGGCGGCCACCGGGGAGCTGTTTTTT. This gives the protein CASSPRGGAATGELFF. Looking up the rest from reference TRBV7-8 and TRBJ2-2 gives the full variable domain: GAGVSQSPRYKVAKRGQDVALRCDPISGHVSLFWYQQALGQGPEFLTYFQNEAQLDKSGLPSDRFFAERPEGSVSTLKIQRTQQEDSAVYLCASSPRGGAATGELFFGEGSRLTVL.

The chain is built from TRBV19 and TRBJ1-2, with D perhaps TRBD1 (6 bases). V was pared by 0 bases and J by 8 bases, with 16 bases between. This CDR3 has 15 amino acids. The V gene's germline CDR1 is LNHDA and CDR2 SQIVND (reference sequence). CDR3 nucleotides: TGTGCCAGTAGTATAGACCCTACAGGGAATAGCGGCTACACCTTC. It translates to CASSIDPTGNSGYTF.

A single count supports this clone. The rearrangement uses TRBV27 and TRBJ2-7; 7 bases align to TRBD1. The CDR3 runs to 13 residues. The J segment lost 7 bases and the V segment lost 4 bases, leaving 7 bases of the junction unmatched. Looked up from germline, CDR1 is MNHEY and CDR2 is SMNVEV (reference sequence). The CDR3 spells CASSYRTGLEQYF. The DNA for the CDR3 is TGTGCCAGCAGTTACCGGACAGGTCTAGAGCAGTACTTC.

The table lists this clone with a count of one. The CDR3 loop reads CATAGWGQPQHF. The CDR3 DNA is TGTGCCACCGCAGGTTGGGGACAGCCCCAGCATTTT. The chain couples TRBV27 to TRBJ1-5; D is undetermined. The ends were cut back, 10 bases at V and 7 bases at J, with 14 bases in the middle. Germline assignment: CDR1 MNHEY and CDR2 SMNVEV (reference sequence). This CDR3 has 12 amino acids.

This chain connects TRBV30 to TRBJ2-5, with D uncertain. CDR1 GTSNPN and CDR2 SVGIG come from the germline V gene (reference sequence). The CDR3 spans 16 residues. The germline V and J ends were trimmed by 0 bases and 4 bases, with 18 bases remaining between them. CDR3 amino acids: CAWSVRVQNPRETQYF. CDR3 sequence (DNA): TGTGCCTGGAGTGTACGGGTTCAGAACCCAAGAGAGACCCAGTACTTC.

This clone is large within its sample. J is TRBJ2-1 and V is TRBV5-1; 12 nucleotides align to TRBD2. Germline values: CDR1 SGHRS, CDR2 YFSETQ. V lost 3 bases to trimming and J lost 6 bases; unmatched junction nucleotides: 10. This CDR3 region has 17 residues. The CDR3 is CASSSLTSGGGSNEQFF. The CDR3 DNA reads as TGCGCCAGCAGCTCCCTGACTAGCGGGGGAGGTTCCAATGAGCAGTTCTTC. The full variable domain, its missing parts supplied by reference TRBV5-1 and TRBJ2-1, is KAGVTQTPRYLIKTRGQQVTLSCSPISGHRSVSWYQQTPGQGLQFLFEYFSETQRNKGNFPGRFSGRQFSNSRSEMNVSTLELGDSALYLCASSSLTSGGGSNEQFFGPGTRLTVL.

CDR3 bases: TGTGCCAGCATCTCCCTACGGGGACCACCCCAGGTCCCGCGTGGCGATTCCTACAATGAGCAGTTCTTC. Translated, it gives CASISLRGPPQVPRGDSYNEQFF. The rearrangement joins TRBV28 to TRBJ2-1; D could derive from TRBD1 or TRBD2 (5 bases each). CDR1 MDHEN and CDR2 SYDVKM come from the germline V gene. The V end was cut by 7 bases, the J end by 1 base, with 38 bases between. The CDR3 is made up of 23 amino acids.

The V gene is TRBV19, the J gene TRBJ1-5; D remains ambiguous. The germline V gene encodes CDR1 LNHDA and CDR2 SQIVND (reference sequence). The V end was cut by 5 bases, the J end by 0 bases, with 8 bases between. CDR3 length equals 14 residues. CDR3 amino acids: CASSPSPSNQPQHF. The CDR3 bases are TGTGCCAGTAGTCCTTCCCCTAGCAATCAGCCCCAGCATTTT.

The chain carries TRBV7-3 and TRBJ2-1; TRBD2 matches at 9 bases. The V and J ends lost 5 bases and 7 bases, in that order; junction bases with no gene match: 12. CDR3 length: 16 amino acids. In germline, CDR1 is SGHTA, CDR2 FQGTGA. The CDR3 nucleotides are TGTGCCAGCAGCCCGGAACGTGGGCGGGAGGGTAATGAGCAGTTCTTC. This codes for CASSPERGREGNEQFF.

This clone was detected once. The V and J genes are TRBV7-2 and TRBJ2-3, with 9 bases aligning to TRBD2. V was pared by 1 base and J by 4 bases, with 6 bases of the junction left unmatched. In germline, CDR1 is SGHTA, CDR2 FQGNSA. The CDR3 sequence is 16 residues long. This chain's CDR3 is CASSLVAGEVSDTQYF. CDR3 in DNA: TGTGCCAGCAGCTTAGTAGCGGGAGAAGTTTCAGATACGCAGTATTTT.

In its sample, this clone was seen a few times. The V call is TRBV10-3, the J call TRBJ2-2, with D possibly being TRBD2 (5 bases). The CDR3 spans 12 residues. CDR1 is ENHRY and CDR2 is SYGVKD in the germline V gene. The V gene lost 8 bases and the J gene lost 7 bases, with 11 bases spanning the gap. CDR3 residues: CAIETMSGELFF. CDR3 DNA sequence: TGTGCCATCGAGACTATGAGCGGGGAGCTGTTTTTT.

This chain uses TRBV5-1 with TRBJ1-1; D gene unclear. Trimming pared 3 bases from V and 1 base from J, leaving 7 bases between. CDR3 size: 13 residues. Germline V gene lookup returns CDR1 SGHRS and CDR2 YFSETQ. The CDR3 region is CASSSQQNTEAFF. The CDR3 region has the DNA TGCGCCAGCAGCTCTCAGCAGAACACTGAAGCTTTCTTT.

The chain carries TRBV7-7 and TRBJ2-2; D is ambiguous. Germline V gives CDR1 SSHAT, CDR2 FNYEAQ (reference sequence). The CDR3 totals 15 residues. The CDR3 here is CASRPRGANTGELFF. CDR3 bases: TGTGCTAGCCGGCCCCGCGGCGCGAACACCGGGGAGCTGTTTTTT.

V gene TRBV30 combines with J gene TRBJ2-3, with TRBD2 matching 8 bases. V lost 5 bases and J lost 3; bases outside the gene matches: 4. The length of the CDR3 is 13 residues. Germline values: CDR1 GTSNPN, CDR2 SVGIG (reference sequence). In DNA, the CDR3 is TGTGCCTGGGCGACTAGCGTTACAGATACGCAGTATTTT. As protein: CAWATSVTDTQYF.

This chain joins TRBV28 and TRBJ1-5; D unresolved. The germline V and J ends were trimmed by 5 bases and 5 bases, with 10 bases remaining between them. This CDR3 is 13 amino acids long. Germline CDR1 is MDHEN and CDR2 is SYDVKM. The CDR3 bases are TGTGCCAGCAGTCCGAGCTTGTATCAGCCCCAGCATTTT. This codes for CASSPSLYQPQHF.

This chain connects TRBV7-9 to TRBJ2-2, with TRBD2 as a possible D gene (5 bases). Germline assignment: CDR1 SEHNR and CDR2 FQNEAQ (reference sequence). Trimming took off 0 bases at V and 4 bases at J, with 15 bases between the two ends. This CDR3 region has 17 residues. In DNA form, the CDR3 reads TGTGCCAGCAGCTTAGCCAAAGGACTGTGGCCCACCGGGGAGCTGTTTTTT. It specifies CASSLAKGLWPTGELFF.

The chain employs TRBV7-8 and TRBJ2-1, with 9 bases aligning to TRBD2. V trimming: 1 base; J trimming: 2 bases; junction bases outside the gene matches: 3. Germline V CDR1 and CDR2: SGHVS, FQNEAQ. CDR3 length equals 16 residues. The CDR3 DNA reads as TGTGCCAGCAGCTTAGAGGCGGGAGGGACCTACAATGAGCAGTTCTTC. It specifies CASSLEAGGTYNEQFF.

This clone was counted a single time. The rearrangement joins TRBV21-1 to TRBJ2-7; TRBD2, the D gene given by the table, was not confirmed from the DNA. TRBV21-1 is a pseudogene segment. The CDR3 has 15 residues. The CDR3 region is CASSKARKRGYEQYF. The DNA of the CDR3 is TGTGCCAGCAGCAAAGCGCGGAAGCGGGGATACGAGCAGTACTTC.

This CDR3 reads CASSLLKSGRAYNEQFF. DNA for the CDR3: TGTGCCAGCAGTTTATTAAAAAGCGGGAGGGCTTACAATGAGCAGTTCTTC. The rearrangement joins TRBV27 to TRBJ2-1; 10 positions match TRBD2. V shed 1 base, J shed 4 bases, and the junction held 7 bases outside the gene matches. Germline V lookup: CDR1 MNHEY, CDR2 SMNVEV (reference sequence). This CDR3 comprises 17 residues.

The CDR3 bases are TGCGCCAGCAGCTTGACAGGGGGGTACGAGCAGTACTTC. Encoded protein: CASSLTGGYEQYF. The rearrangement joins TRBV5-1 to TRBJ2-5, with TRBD1 matching 8 bases. The J call is in doubt because the DNA end fits TRBJ2-7 better. This CDR3 contains 13 residues. Germline V gene sequence: CDR1 SGHRS, CDR2 YFSETQ.

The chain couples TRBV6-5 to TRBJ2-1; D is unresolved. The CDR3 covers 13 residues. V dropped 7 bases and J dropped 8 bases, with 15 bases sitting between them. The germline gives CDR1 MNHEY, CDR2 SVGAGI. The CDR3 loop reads CASKTPRIDEQFF. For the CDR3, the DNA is TGTGCCAGCAAGACTCCTCGGATAGATGAGCAGTTCTTC.

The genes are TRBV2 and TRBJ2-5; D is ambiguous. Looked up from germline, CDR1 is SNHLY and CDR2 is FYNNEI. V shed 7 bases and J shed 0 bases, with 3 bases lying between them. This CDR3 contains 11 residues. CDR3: CASKYQETQYF. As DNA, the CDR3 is TGTGCCAGCAAGTACCAAGAGACCCAGTACTTC.

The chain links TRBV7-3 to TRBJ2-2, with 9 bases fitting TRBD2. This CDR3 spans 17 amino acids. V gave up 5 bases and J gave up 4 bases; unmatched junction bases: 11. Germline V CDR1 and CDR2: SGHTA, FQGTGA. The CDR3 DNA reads TGTGCCAGCAGCACAAGTGGTCTAGCGGGGATCACCGGGGAGCTGTTTTTT. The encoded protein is CASSTSGLAGITGELFF. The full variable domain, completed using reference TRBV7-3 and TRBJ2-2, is GAGVSQTPSNKVTEKGKYVELRCDPISGHTALYWYRQSLGQGPEFLIYFQGTGAADDSGLPNDRFFAVRPEGSVSTLKIQRTERGDSAVYLCASSTSGLAGITGELFFGEGSRLTVL.